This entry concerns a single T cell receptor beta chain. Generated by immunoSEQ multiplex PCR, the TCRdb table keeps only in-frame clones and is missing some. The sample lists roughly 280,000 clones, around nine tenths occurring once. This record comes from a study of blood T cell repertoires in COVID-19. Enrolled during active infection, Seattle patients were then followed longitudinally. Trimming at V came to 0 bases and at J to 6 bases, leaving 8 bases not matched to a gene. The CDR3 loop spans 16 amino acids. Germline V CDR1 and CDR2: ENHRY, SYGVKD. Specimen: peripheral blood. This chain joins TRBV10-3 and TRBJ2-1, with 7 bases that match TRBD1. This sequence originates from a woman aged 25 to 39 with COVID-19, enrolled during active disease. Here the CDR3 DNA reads TGTGCCATCAGTGAGTCAGGGGGCGCTGCGGGCAATGAGCAGTTCTTC. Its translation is CAISESGGAAGNEQFF.